The clone carrying this T cell receptor (beta chain) has a count of ten or more. Pregnant or lactating patients were excluded, as were those with uncontrolled infection or other autoimmune disease. This specimen belongs to a study of T cells in Graves' hyperthyroidism and ophthalmopathy. TCR beta CDR3 regions were amplified from RNA. The HTBI primer set was used in a first-round RT-PCR of the TCR CDR3. TCRdb used MiXCR to reprocess the multiplex PCR reads, holding one entry per CDR3 protein. The sample shows 400,000 to 600,000 distinct CDR3 sequences, less than 25% of them seen only once. This receptor was identified in a man aged 18 to 30 with Graves' hyperthyroidism. The sample consisted of blood.

This chain's CDR3 is CASSSDTGQGLYQETQYF. Here the CDR3 DNA reads TGTGCCAGCAGTTCGGATACGGGACAGGGCCTCTACCAAGAGACCCAGTACTTC. The chain carries TRBV28 and TRBJ2-5; 9 bases are shared with TRBD1. The CDR3 runs 18 residues. With V trimmed by 4 bases and J by 0 bases, 12 bases remained unmatched. Germline V lookup: CDR1 MDHEN, CDR2 SYDVKM.